This T cell receptor beta chain appears in the sequencing data of a study of T cells after posttransplantation cyclophosphamide (TCRdb year 2016). With regard to the full study: The study tracked T cell repertoire reconstitution by TRB sequencing after myeloablative bone marrow transplantation using posttransplantation cyclophosphamide as GVHD prophylaxis. Because TRA and TRB clonality were tightly correlated in 8 or 9 samples, subsequent TCR analyses were focused on TRB only. Blood from all 35 or so PTCy patients who had 1-year posttransplant specimens underwent TRB sequencing. Public TRB sequences were compared against a database of over 3,000 sequences linked to responses to pathogens, tumor antigens, self-antigens and alloantigens. In 3 patients, up to about 3 additional blood samples taken between 2 and 5.2 years after transplant also underwent TRB sequencing, as did pretransplant blood from 4 patients. Antigen receptor sequencing covered samples from 35 to 40 PTCy-treated patients and approximately 15 of their related bone marrow donors.

CDR1 and CDR2 are drawn from the germline V gene: SGHTA, FQGNSA. The CDR3, cysteine through phenylalanine, is 13 amino acids long. CDR3 DNA is the only sequence kept; it has 39 bases, read in frame from the first base. V was cut back by 10 bases and J by 6 bases, leaving a gap of 15 bases between them. To count as naive, T cells had to be viable CD3+CD4+ or CD3+CD8+ cells with a CCR7+CD45RA+CD45RO-CD95-CD27+CD28+ profile. Peripheral blood samples were provided by related bone marrow donors on the day of marrow donation. Peripheral blood and bone marrow mononuclear cells were isolated by Ficoll-Hypaque density centrifugation and cryopreserved. Sorting of CD4+ and CD8+ T cells, including naive and memory subsets, was performed by FACS on a FACSAria II. Genomic DNA was used for TRB sequencing, which was performed with the immunoSEQ assay at survey resolution or with the hsTCRB kit. Per the original workflow: The immunoSEQ software was used for initial read processing, and the LymphoSeq R package was used for repertoire analyses. Clonality was computed as 1 minus normalized Shannon entropy, and a Gini coefficient was also calculated for each TRB dataset. Phenotypes of unsorted samples were inferred by mapping TRB sequences from sorted subsets of the recipient or donor onto the same recipient's unsorted samples. What TCRdb holds here is the immuneACCESS table cut down to in-frame rearrangements. Part of the clones is not present; checked against another copy, under half of the missing clones reflect an unresolved V gene, and the others are unexplained. V, J and clone size derive from that table, while D and trimming were established from the DNA sequence. Present in this sample are roughly 32,000 clones, over 80% of which were seen just once. The top ten constitute roughly 0.23% of the sample.

This clone was seen a single time. Its antigen remains undetermined. Nothing much larger sits one base from this clone, and base qualities are not available. The paper as a whole reports these results and caveats: Across under 50 patients, recipient CMV seropositivity and CMV reactivation were highly associated with TRB clonality; PTCy diversity was similar to CNI/methotrexate controls. The TRB repertoires of T cells infiltrating skin or the GI tract showed only limited overlap with the TRB repertoires found in blood. Donor-recipient similarity was low at 1-2 months but increased during the first year, and donor CD8+ memory clones often dominated later blood repertoires.

The material sequenced was naive CD4+ T cells sorted from PBMCs. This clonotype was sampled from a woman in her sixties or seventies in good health, CMV-negative, and a related stem cell transplant donor. The chain was built from TRBV7-2 and TRBJ2-2, with TRBD2 perhaps the D gene, on 5 matching bases. The CDR3 loop reads CATKNYSAGELFF. The DNA sequence reads TGTGCCACCAAAAATTATAGCGCCGGGGAGCTGTTTTTT.